This entry describes one T cell receptor beta chain. Its antigen is not identified. A clone one base away is much larger, so this may be a read error. These data originate in a study of tumor-infiltrating lymphocytes in primary liver carcinoma. General study findings and limits: Between tumor regions, pairs overlapped more than tumor-adjacent and tumor-blood pairs did. Tumor top-250-clone fractions significantly exceeded those of blood (p = 0.039).

Total RNA (around 500 ng) served as template for TCR beta cDNA synthesis primed by a constant-region primer. Construction of TCR beta libraries relied on three successive nested multiplex PCR rounds employing slightly modified ARM-PCR. MiXCR was run by TCRdb on the multiplex PCR reads, yielding one entry per CDR3 protein. The sample consists of nearly 200,000 distinct CDR3 sequences, approximately 64% of them appearing once. Unsorted whole blood yielded the blood RNA, and germline DNA was also extracted. No treatment had been given to the patients, who were chronically infected with HBV. Researchers reported drawing four milliliters of peripheral blood before surgery. The sequence came from a woman aged 60-70 years with primary liver carcinoma and hepatitis B virus infection. The sample comprised peripheral blood.

DNA for the CDR3: TGTGCCAACAGTCTCCGGGCAGCCCTTAATTCACCCCTCCACTTT. It translates to CANSLRAALNSPLHF. The chain combines TRBV6-5 with TRBJ1-6; D is unresolved. The germline V gene has CDR1 MNHEY and CDR2 SVGAGI. The CDR3 totals 15 residues.